The 21 T cell receptor beta chains below all came from one sample that was sequenced in a study of control samples from healthy donors and cancer patients. TCRdb's copy holds only in-frame clones and misses some; the assay was immunoSEQ multiplex PCR. In the table there are 100,000 to 150,000 clones, roughly 90% of which are singletons. The sample comprised blood. These receptors originate from a man in his fifties in good health.

V usage is TRBV4-1 and J usage is TRBJ2-7; D is perhaps TRBD2 (6 bases). This CDR3 contains 13 residues. In germline, CDR1 is MGHRA, CDR2 YSYEKL. V lost 1 base, J lost 3 bases, and 7 bases lay in between. The CDR3 spells CASSQGRDYEQYF. CDR3 nucleotides: TGCGCCAGCAGCCAAGGGAGGGACTACGAGCAGTACTTC.

The CDR3 coding sequence is TGCGCCAGCAGCTTGGCGGGGACAGGGTTGCACGAGCAGTACTTC. Its translation: CASSLAGTGLHEQYF. This chain joins TRBV5-1 and TRBJ2-7, with 9 bases fitting TRBD1. Germline trimming cut 0 bases from V and 5 bases from J; bases unmatched to any gene: 6. The CDR3 is 15 amino acids. Germline V CDR1 and CDR2: SGHRS, YFSETQ.

The rearrangement links TRBV7-3 to TRBJ2-2, with TRBD2 matching over 12 bases. CDR3 length: 16 residues. Germline CDR1 SGHTA, CDR2 FQGTGA. With 3 bases clipped from V and 6 bases from J, the junction kept 5 bases outside the gene matches. CDR3 in DNA: TGTGCCAGCAGCTTCCCTAGCGGGGGGGCGGCCGGGGAGCTGTTTTTT. Amino acids: CASSFPSGGAAGELFF. The variable domain in full, completed from reference TRBV7-3 and TRBJ2-2, reads GAGVSQTPSNKVTEKGKYVELRCDPISGHTALYWYRQSLGQGPEFLIYFQGTGAADDSGLPNDRFFAVRPEGSVSTLKIQRTERGDSAVYLCASSFPSGGAAGELFFGEGSRLTVL.

The rearrangement links TRBV6-1 to TRBJ2-7, with TRBD2 identical over 7 bases. The ends lost 2 bases at V and 7 bases at J; junction bases unmatched: 5. Germline V CDR1 and CDR2: MNHNS, SASEGT. There are 13 residues in the CDR3. CDR3 nucleotide sequence: TGTGCCAGCAGTGAAATAAGGGAGGGGGAGCAGTACTTC. This codes for CASSEIREGEQYF.

The chain combines TRBV5-1 with TRBJ2-3; no definite D call. Germline-derived CDR1 and CDR2 are SGHRS and YFSETQ. V dropped 0 bases and J dropped 7 bases, with 9 bases sitting between them. CDR3 size: 13 residues. This CDR3 is CASSLERVYTQYF. CDR3 DNA sequence: TGCGCCAGCAGCTTGGAGCGAGTCTATACGCAGTATTTT. Together with reference TRBV5-1 and TRBJ2-3, the CDR3 gives the full variable domain: KAGVTQTPRYLIKTRGQQVTLSCSPISGHRSVSWYQQTPGQGLQFLFEYFSETQRNKGNFPGRFSGRQFSNSRSEMNVSTLELGDSALYLCASSLERVYTQYFGPGTRLTVL.

The chain joins TRBV7-2 to TRBJ1-2; no reliable D call. Per the germline V gene, CDR1 is SGHTA and CDR2 is FQGNSA. The V end lost 1 base, the J end lost 5 bases, and 14 bases lay between the germline ends. The CDR3 runs to 15 residues. As DNA, the CDR3 is TGTGCCAGCAGCTTAGGTCCGGGGAGAGAGTATGGCTACACCTTC. Translation: CASSLGPGREYGYTF. Supplemented by reference TRBV7-2 and TRBJ1-2, the full variable domain reads GAGVSQSPSNKVTEKGKDVELRCDPISGHTALYWYRQSLGQGLEFLIYFQGNSAPDKSGLPSDRFSAERTGGSVSTLTIQRTQQEDSAVYLCASSLGPGREYGYTFGSGTRLTVV.

In this sample, this clone turned up once. J is TRBJ2-4 and V is TRBV13; either TRBD1 or TRBD2 may supply D (5 bases each). The V and J ends lost 2 bases and 8 bases respectively, with 10 bases between them. The CDR3 sequence is 13 residues long. Looked up from germline, CDR1 is PRHDT and CDR2 is FYEKMQ (reference sequence). DNA for the CDR3: TGTGCCAGCAGCTTACCAGGGACGGACATTCAGTACTTC. Its protein product is CASSLPGTDIQYF.

The chain combines TRBV6-5 with TRBJ2-7, with D possibly called TRBD1 or TRBD2 (6 bases each). Trimming stripped 0 bases from V and 3 bases from J, with 15 bases between. The CDR3 covers 16 residues. Germline V CDR1 and CDR2: MNHEY, SVGAGI. In DNA form, the CDR3 reads TGTGCCAGCAGTTACTCGATCATCGGGGGCGGCTACGAGCAGTACTTC. This codes for CASSYSIIGGGYEQYF.

V gene TRBV28 combines with J gene TRBJ1-2; possible D gene TRBD1, 6 bases. CDR1 and CDR2 from the germline V gene are MDHEN and SYDVKM. Between the trimmed V and J ends, which lost 2 bases and 8 bases, there was a span of 12 bases. The CDR3 runs to 13 residues. The CDR3 DNA reads TGTGCCAGCAGTTTAGCGGGGGCGAGGGGCTACACCTTC. Translating gives CASSLAGARGYTF.

The V call is TRBV5-1, the J call TRBJ2-3, with 9 bases fitting TRBD1. J was trimmed by 0 bases and V by 0 bases; bases with no gene match: 5. The CDR3 has 17 residues. CDR1 and CDR2 from the germline V gene are SGHRS and YFSETQ. In DNA, the CDR3 is TGCGCCAGCAGCTTGGTGGACAGGGGCCCTAGCACAGATACGCAGTATTTT. This sequence encodes CASSLVDRGPSTDTQYF.

This chain connects TRBV2 to TRBJ1-3; D gene unclear. The germline V and J ends were trimmed by 2 bases and 0 bases, with 14 bases remaining between them. The CDR3 sequence is 17 residues long. From germline, CDR1 is SNHLY and CDR2 FYNNEI. CDR3 region: CASSESSRLSSGNTIYF. In nucleotides, the CDR3 is TGTGCCAGCAGTGAATCGTCCCGTTTGAGCTCTGGAAACACCATATATTTT.

V gene TRBV6-6 combines with J gene TRBJ1-1; D unclear. Trimming removed 6 bases at V and 1 base at J, with 15 bases between. The CDR3 is 15 amino acids. The germline V gene has CDR1 MNHNY and CDR2 SVGAGI (reference sequence). In DNA, the CDR3 is TGTGCCAGCAGCCTTGGGTCAACCTCGAACACTGAAGCTTTCTTT. It yields the protein CASSLGSTSNTEAFF.

This sequence joins TRBV6-5 and TRBJ1-6; 9 nucleotides line up with TRBD1. Germline lookup yields CDR1 MNHEY and CDR2 SVGAGI. The CDR3 consists of 14 residues. The V segment lost 6 bases and the J segment 5 bases; nucleotides outside the gene matches: 2. The CDR3 loop reads CASRNRGHNSPLHF. DNA of the CDR3: TGTGCCAGCAGAAACAGGGGGCATAATTCACCCCTCCACTTT.

This clone was seen only a few times. The V and J genes are TRBV18 and TRBJ2-1; a weak D match, TRBD2 (6 bases). The CDR3 sequence is 13 residues long. V lost 11 bases and J 5 bases, leaving 16 bases between the germline ends. CDR1 KGHSH and CDR2 LQKENI come from the germline V gene. For the CDR3, the DNA is TGTGCCGGGTCACCGGGAGTAGACAATGAGCAGTTCTTC. Residues: CAGSPGVDNEQFF. The full variable domain, with the rest looked up from reference TRBV18 and TRBJ2-1, is NAGVMQNPRHLVRRRGQEARLRCSPMKGHSHVYWYRQLPEEGLKFMVYLQKENIIDESGMPKERFSAEFPKEGPSILRIQQVVRGDSAAYFCAGSPGVDNEQFFGPGTRLTVL.

This chain uses TRBV11-1 with TRBJ2-7, with 8 nucleotides matching TRBD1. In germline, CDR1 is SGHAT, CDR2 FQDESV (reference sequence). The CDR3 spans 15 residues. V was pared by 4 bases and J by 4 bases, with 9 bases of the junction left unmatched. The CDR3 reads CASSWPGQGVYEQYF. CDR3 in DNA: TGTGCCAGCAGCTGGCCAGGACAGGGAGTTTACGAGCAGTACTTC.

This chain connects TRBV5-1 to TRBJ2-7; D ambiguous. The germline V and J ends were trimmed by 0 bases and 3 bases, with 10 bases remaining between them. CDR3 length: 14 amino acids. Germline V gene sequence: CDR1 SGHRS, CDR2 YFSETQ. CDR3 sequence reads: CASSLDFGYYEQYF. The CDR3 coding sequence is TGCGCCAGCAGCTTGGATTTTGGTTACTACGAGCAGTACTTC. Using reference TRBV5-1 and TRBJ2-7 for the parts outside the CDR3, the full variable domain is KAGVTQTPRYLIKTRGQQVTLSCSPISGHRSVSWYQQTPGQGLQFLFEYFSETQRNKGNFPGRFSGRQFSNSRSEMNVSTLELGDSALYLCASSLDFGYYEQYFGPGTRLTVT.

This rearrangement joins TRBV19 to TRBJ2-3; D is possibly TRBD1 (5 bases). The germline CDR1 and CDR2 sequences are LNHDA and SQIVND (reference sequence). V was pared by 4 bases and J by 0 bases, with 20 bases between. The CDR3 has 18 amino acids. CDR3 nucleotides: TGTGCCAGTAGTACTCTGGGAAGGGGTCTCCGCAGCACAGATACGCAGTATTTT. It yields the protein CASSTLGRGLRSTDTQYF.

Note on this clone: Other DNA variants within this sample encode the same CDR3. The J gene is TRBJ2-7, the V gene TRBV5-1; 7 nucleotides line up with TRBD1. Germline values: CDR1 SGHRS, CDR2 YFSETQ. Trimming cost V 4 bases and J 1 base; bases outside gene matches: 5. The CDR3 consists of 14 residues. DNA for the CDR3: TGCGCCAGCAGCCTTACGGACAGGTCCTACGAGCAGTACTTC. Translation gives CASSLTDRSYEQYF.

This sequence joins TRBV10-3 and TRBJ1-4; 7 nucleotides line up with TRBD1. The CDR3 is 16 residues long. The J segment lost 8 bases and the V segment lost 0 bases, leaving 9 bases of the junction unmatched. CDR1 is ENHRY and CDR2 is SYGVKD in the germline V gene. This CDR3 reads CAISESRQGGREKLFF. The CDR3 bases are TGTGCCATCAGTGAGTCGAGACAGGGAGGCAGGGAAAAACTGTTTTTT.

This clone was observed a single time. The chain combines TRBV19 with TRBJ1-5; TRBD1 might be the D (5 bases). Germline CDR1 LNHDA, CDR2 SQIVND (reference sequence). Between the trimmed V and J ends, which lost 5 bases and 9 bases, there was a span of 14 bases. The CDR3 has 13 amino acids. The CDR3 DNA reads TGTGCCAGTAGTTCCACAGGTCTGGGGCCCCAGCATTTT. Amino acids: CASSSTGLGPQHF.

This chain uses TRBV19 with TRBJ2-7, with D tentatively TRBD2 (5 bases). Germline V CDR1 and CDR2: LNHDA, SQIVND (reference sequence). The CDR3 extends over 15 amino acids. Trimming cost V 1 base and J 4 bases, with 14 bases left between them. In DNA form, the CDR3 reads TGTGCCAGTAGTATAGCAGCCAGGAGGCCTTACGAGCAGTACTTC. This encodes CASSIAARRPYEQYF.